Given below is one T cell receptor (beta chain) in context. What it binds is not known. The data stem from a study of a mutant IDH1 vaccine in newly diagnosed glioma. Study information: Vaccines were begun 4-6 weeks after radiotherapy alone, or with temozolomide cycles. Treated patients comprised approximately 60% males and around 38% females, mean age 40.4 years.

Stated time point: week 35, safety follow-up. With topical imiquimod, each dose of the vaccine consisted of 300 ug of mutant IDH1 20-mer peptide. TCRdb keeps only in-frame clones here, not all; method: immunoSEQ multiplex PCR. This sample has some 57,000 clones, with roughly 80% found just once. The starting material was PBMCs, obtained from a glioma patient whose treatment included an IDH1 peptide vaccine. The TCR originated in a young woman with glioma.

In nucleotides, the CDR3 is TGTGCCAGAAGGCCAGGGGAAGATGGCTACACCTTC. Translated, it gives CARRPGEDGYTF. The chain links TRBV5-3 to TRBJ1-2; tentatively, D is TRBD1 (6 bases). TRBV5-3 is an ORF for which the function is uncertain. The CDR3 runs 12 residues. The V end was cut by 5 bases, the J end by 6 bases, with 11 bases between.